The rows below give T cell receptor beta chains drawn from one sample of a study of post-analysis software for immune sequencing data. One entry per CDR3 protein results from TCRdb running MiXCR on the PCR reads. The repertoire holds 600,000 to 750,000 distinct CDR3 sequences, with more than 50% as singletons. The specimen was blood. The receptors stem from a girl under 10 years old with multiple sclerosis. Both conserved end residues are trimmed from each CDR3. The D gene is left open where the match is weak. Size is omitted from some rows. Given values are once, few, many or a class for expanded clones.

clone_size j_call d_call v_call cdr3_aa
few TRBJ2-5 - TRBV29-1 SVEMAPETQY
- TRBJ2-1 - TRBV29-1 SATLGGAGWGEQF
few TRBJ2-7 - TRBV7-2 ASSLAEGNEQY
- TRBJ2-1 TRBD2 TRBV6-6 ASSSITSGYNEQF
once TRBJ1-5 TRBD1 TRBV5-1 ASSLTGVGNQPQH
- TRBJ2-1 TRBD2 TRBV3-1 ASSQDPTSGSYNEQF
few TRBJ2-3 - TRBV7-2 ASSVSRGRSDTQY
- TRBJ2-5 TRBD1 TRBV12-3/TRBV12-4 ASSPRGGRTKETQY
- TRBJ2-7 TRBD1 TRBV9 ASSPTGQSGEQY
once TRBJ2-7 TRBD2 TRBV6-5 ASSYKLTSGAYEQY
- TRBJ2-3 - TRBV20-1 SAITGDTQY